What follows are 17 T cell receptor beta chains derived from one specimen sequenced in a study of cytomegalovirus exposure and HLA in healthy donors. TCRdb's table, derived via immunoSEQ multiplex PCR, lists solely in-frame clones and lacks some. This table holds some 140,000 clones, around 85% found once. The source material was PBMCs. These receptors were taken from a man younger than 30 in good health and CMV-seronegative.

The V gene is TRBV7-9, the J gene TRBJ2-7; TRBD2 aligns across 7 bases. The CDR3 has 16 residues. Germline V CDR1 and CDR2: SEHNR, FQNEAQ (reference sequence). After removal of 1 base from V and 7 bases from J, the junction contained 13 bases not matched to a gene. Written as DNA, the CDR3 is TGTGCCAGCAGCTTAGGGTACTCTAGCGGCCTTCGGGAGCAGTACTTC. Its translation is CASSLGYSSGLREQYF.

The chain links TRBV5-4 to TRBJ1-4; 11 bases are a match to TRBD1. Germline V gene lookup returns CDR1 SGHNT and CDR2 YYREEE (reference sequence). J gave up 7 bases and V 3 bases, and 2 bases lay outside the gene matches. The CDR3 totals 14 residues. The CDR3 coding sequence is TGTGCCAGCAGCTGGGGACAGGGGGGTGAAAAACTGTTTTTT. Translation gives CASSWGQGGEKLFF.

The V call is TRBV28, the J call TRBJ1-2; a possible D gene is TRBD1 (6 bases). The V end was cut by 4 bases, the J end by 0 bases, with 12 bases between. The CDR3 has 15 residues. CDR1 and CDR2 (germline): MDHEN, SYDVKM. The CDR3 DNA follows: TGTGCCAGCAGTTCGCAGGGGTCGACTAACTATGGCTACACCTTC. Translation: CASSSQGSTNYGYTF.

This sequence joins TRBV7-2 and TRBJ2-5, with D possibly TRBD1 on 6 matching bases. Trimming removed 5 bases from V and 3 bases from J, with 13 bases in between. CDR3 length: 14 amino acids. Germline-derived CDR1 and CDR2 are SGHTA and FQGNSA. The CDR3 coding sequence is TGTGCCAGCAGCATTAGACGGACAGAAGAGACCCAGTACTTC. Amino acids: CASSIRRTEETQYF. The whole variable domain, filled in from reference TRBV7-2 and TRBJ2-5, reads GAGVSQSPSNKVTEKGKDVELRCDPISGHTALYWYRQSLGQGLEFLIYFQGNSAPDKSGLPSDRFSAERTGGSVSTLTIQRTQQEDSAVYLCASSIRRTEETQYFGPGTRLLVL.

The CDR3 nucleotides read TGTGCCAGCAGCTGGGCAGACACTGAAGCTTTCTTT. Translating it yields CASSWADTEAFF. The V and J genes are TRBV5-6 and TRBJ1-1; D is unclear. Trimming took off 3 bases at V and 3 bases at J, with 6 bases between the two ends. Germline-derived CDR1 and CDR2 are SGHDT and YYEEEE. CDR3 length equals 12 residues.

This chain uses TRBV10-3 with TRBJ2-3, with D possibly TRBD2 on 5 matching bases. There are 16 residues in the CDR3. Trimming took off 2 bases at V and 0 bases at J, with 12 bases between the two ends. CDR1 is ENHRY and CDR2 is SYGVKD in the germline V gene. CDR3 protein: CAISEANGGSTDTQYF. CDR3 DNA sequence: TGTGCCATCAGTGAGGCAAACGGCGGGAGCACAGATACGCAGTATTTT.

This clone came up once. This chain uses TRBV5-5 with TRBJ2-7; weak D call: TRBD2 (6 bases). The length of the CDR3 is 12 residues. Germline lookup yields CDR1 SGHKS and CDR2 YYEKEE (reference sequence). Trimming cost V 1 base and J 5 bases, with 7 bases left between them. This chain's CDR3 is CASSLLANEQYF. CDR3 sequence (DNA): TGTGCCAGCAGCTTGCTAGCGAACGAGCAGTACTTC.

The chain is built from TRBV6-6 and TRBJ2-3; maybe TRBD1 (5 bases). Looked up from germline, CDR1 is MNHNY and CDR2 is SVGAGI (reference sequence). V was pared by 4 bases and J by 2 bases, with 16 bases between. The CDR3 is made up of 16 amino acids. CDR3 nucleotides: TGTGCCAGCAGTTCCCTCGGACAAATCGACACAGATACGCAGTATTTT. This translates into CASSSLGQIDTDTQYF.

This sequence joins TRBV4-2 and TRBJ1-4; 8 bases align to TRBD1. The CDR3 runs 17 residues. Germline values: CDR1 LGHNA, CDR2 YNFKEQ. The trim removed 1 base at V and 3 bases at J, leaving 7 bases unmatched. As DNA, the CDR3 is TGTGCCAGCAGCCAAGCCCCCGGACAGGGCGCTAATGAAAAACTGTTTTTT. The encoded protein is CASSQAPGQGANEKLFF.

The V call is TRBV15, the J call TRBJ2-2; 8 nucleotides match TRBD2. Germline trimming cut 3 bases from V and 1 base from J; bases unmatched to any gene: 4. CDR1 LNHNV and CDR2 YYDKDF come from the germline V gene (reference sequence). The CDR3 is 16 residues long. The CDR3 reads CATSSSRGENTGELFF. The CDR3 DNA sequence: TGTGCCACCAGCAGCTCGCGGGGGGAGAACACCGGGGAGCTGTTTTTT.

This chain uses TRBV5-1 with TRBJ1-1, with 8 bases identical to TRBD1. This CDR3 comprises 14 residues. The junction had 2 bases not matched to a gene; V was cut back by 3 bases and J by 1 base. Germline V gene sequence: CDR1 SGHRS, CDR2 YFSETQ. The CDR3 reads CASSSGTGNTEAFF. CDR3 coding DNA: TGCGCCAGCAGCTCCGGGACAGGGAACACTGAAGCTTTCTTT.

This clone appeared once. This chain uses TRBV19 with TRBJ1-4; 8 bases are shared with TRBD1. The CDR3 spans 14 residues. Germline V gene lookup returns CDR1 LNHDA and CDR2 SQIVND (reference sequence). With V trimmed by 6 bases and J by 7 bases, 7 bases remained unmatched. In nucleotides, the CDR3 is TGTGCCAGTAGCACAGGGGGATCGGGTGAAAAACTGTTTTTT. Translating gives CASSTGGSGEKLFF.

V and J are TRBV5-1 and TRBJ1-5, with D possibly being TRBD1 (6 bases). Germline V lookup: CDR1 SGHRS, CDR2 YFSETQ. The CDR3 consists of 15 residues. V was trimmed by 0 bases and J by 4 bases, leaving 11 bases between them. In DNA form, the CDR3 reads TGCGCCAGCAGCTTGGAGGGGGTCCTAAATCAGCCCCAGCATTTT. It yields the protein CASSLEGVLNQPQHF.

The chain employs TRBV4-3 and TRBJ2-5; TRBD1 matches 9 bases. Germline assignment: CDR1 LGHNA and CDR2 YSLEER. The CDR3 runs to 17 residues. The junction had 11 bases not matched to a gene; V was cut back by 4 bases and J by 2 bases. DNA for the CDR3: TGCGCCAGCAGCCCCGGGGCCGGACAGGGGCCTCAAGAGACCCAGTACTTC. Residues: CASSPGAGQGPQETQYF.

This chain's CDR3 is CASSLTGGGNQPQHF. The CDR3 bases are TGCGCCAGCAGCTTGACAGGGGGTGGCAATCAGCCCCAGCATTTT. V gene TRBV5-1 combines with J gene TRBJ1-5; TRBD1 aligns across 8 bases. The trim removed 1 base at V and 2 bases at J, leaving 2 bases unmatched. The CDR3 is 15 amino acids. Germline V gives CDR1 SGHRS, CDR2 YFSETQ. The full variable domain, completed using reference TRBV5-1 and TRBJ1-5, is KAGVTQTPRYLIKTRGQQVTLSCSPISGHRSVSWYQQTPGQGLQFLFEYFSETQRNKGNFPGRFSGRQFSNSRSEMNVSTLELGDSALYLCASSLTGGGNQPQHFGDGTRLSIL.

The CDR3 DNA is TGTGCCAGCAGCTATAGCAGTGATACGCAGTATTTT. Its translation: CASSYSSDTQYF. The rearrangement uses TRBV7-2 and TRBJ2-3, with no clear D. Trimming removed 4 bases from V and 6 bases from J, with 8 bases in between. The germline gives CDR1 SGHTA, CDR2 FQGNSA. CDR3 size: 12 residues.

This clone was found once. The genes are TRBV5-1 and TRBJ2-7; D uncertain. This CDR3 comprises 15 residues. V was trimmed by 0 bases and J by 0 bases, leaving 10 bases between them. Per the germline V gene, CDR1 is SGHRS and CDR2 is YFSETQ. CDR3 amino acids: CASSLAPPGSYEQYF. The CDR3 DNA follows: TGCGCCAGCAGCTTGGCCCCACCAGGCTCCTACGAGCAGTACTTC.